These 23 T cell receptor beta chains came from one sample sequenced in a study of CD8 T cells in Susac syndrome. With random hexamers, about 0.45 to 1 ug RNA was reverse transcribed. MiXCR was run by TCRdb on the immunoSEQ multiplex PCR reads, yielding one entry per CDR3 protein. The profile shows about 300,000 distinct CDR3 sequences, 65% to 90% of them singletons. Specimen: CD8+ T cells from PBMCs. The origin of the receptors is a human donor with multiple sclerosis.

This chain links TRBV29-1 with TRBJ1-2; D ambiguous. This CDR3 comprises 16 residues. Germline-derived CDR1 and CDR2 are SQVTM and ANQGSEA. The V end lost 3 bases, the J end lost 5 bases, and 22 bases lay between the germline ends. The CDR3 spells CSVDTAELPWGYGYTF. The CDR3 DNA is TGCAGCGTTGATACGGCAGAACTCCCATGGGGATATGGCTACACCTTC.

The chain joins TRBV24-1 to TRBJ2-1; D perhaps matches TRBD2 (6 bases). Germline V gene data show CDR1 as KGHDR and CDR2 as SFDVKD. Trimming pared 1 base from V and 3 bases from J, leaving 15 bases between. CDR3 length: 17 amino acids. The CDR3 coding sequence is TGTGCCACCAGTGATTTTCCTCTAGCGCCATTCTACAATGAGCAGTTCTTC. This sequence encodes CATSDFPLAPFYNEQFF.

CDR3 coding DNA: TGTGCCAGCAGCCACGATGATGTGAAGGAGCGCACAGATACGCAGTATTTT. Its translation: CASSHDDVKERTDTQYF. J is TRBJ2-3 and V is TRBV7-9, with D uncertain. This CDR3 is built from 17 residues. CDR1 is SEHNR and CDR2 is FQNEAQ in the germline V gene (reference sequence). The V gene lost 5 bases and the J gene lost 1 base, with 19 bases spanning the gap.

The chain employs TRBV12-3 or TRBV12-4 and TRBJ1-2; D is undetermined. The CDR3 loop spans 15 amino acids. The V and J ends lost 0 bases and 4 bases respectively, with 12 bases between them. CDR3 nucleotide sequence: TGTGCCAGCAGTTTAGCCGACGGGTTAGGCTATGGCTACACCTTC. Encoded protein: CASSLADGLGYGYTF.

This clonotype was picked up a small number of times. As DNA, the CDR3 is TGTGCCAGCGGGGGAAGGCAGGTGAACGAGGGACGGCGCTACGAGCAGTACTTC. Its protein product is CASGGRQVNEGRRYEQYF. The chain uses TRBV12-3 or TRBV12-4 and TRBJ2-7; D assignment may be TRBD1 or TRBD2 (5 bases each). V lost 8 bases, J lost 3 bases, and 29 bases lay in between. The CDR3 is 18 residues long.

CDR3 in DNA: TGCGCCAGCAGCCCAGGGGGACAGGGGACCTACGAGCAGTACTTC. Translating it yields CASSPGGQGTYEQYF. This sequence joins TRBV4-3 and TRBJ2-7, with 10 bases lining up with TRBD1. The CDR3 covers 15 residues. V was clipped by 4 bases and J by 2 bases; unmatched bases: 5. CDR1 is LGHNA and CDR2 is YSLEER in the germline V gene.

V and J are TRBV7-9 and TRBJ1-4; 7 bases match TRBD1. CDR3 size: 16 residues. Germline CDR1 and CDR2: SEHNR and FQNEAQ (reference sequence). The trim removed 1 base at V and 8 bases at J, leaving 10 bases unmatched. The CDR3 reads CASSLDVTGKEEKLFF. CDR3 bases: TGTGCCAGCAGCTTAGACGTGACAGGGAAAGAAGAAAAACTGTTTTTT.

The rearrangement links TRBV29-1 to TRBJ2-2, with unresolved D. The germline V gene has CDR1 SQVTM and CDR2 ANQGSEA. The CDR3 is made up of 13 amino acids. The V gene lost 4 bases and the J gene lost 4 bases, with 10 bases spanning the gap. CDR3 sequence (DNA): TGCAGCGTTGTGTGGGAATGCACCGGGGAGCTGTTTTTT. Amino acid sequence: CSVVWECTGELFF.

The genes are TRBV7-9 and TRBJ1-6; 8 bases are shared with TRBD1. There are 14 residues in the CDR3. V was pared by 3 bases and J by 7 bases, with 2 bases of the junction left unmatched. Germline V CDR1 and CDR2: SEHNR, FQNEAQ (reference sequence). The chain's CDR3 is CASSLDRANSPLHF. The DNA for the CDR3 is TGTGCCAGCAGCTTGGACAGGGCCAATTCACCCCTCCACTTT.

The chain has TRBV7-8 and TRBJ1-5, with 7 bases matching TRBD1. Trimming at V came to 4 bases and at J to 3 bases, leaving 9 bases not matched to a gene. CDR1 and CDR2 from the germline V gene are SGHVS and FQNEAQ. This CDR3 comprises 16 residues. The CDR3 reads CASSSAGTAYNQPQHF. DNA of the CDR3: TGTGCCAGCAGCTCCGCCGGGACAGCATACAATCAGCCCCAGCATTTT.

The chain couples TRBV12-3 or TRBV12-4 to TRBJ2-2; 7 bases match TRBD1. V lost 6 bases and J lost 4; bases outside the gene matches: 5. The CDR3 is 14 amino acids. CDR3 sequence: CASSTGQLTGELFF. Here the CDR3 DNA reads TGTGCCAGCAGCACGGGACAGCTCACCGGGGAGCTGTTTTTT.

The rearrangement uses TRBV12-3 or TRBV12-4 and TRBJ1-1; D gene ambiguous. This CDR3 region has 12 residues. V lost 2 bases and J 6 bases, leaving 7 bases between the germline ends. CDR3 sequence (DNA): TGTGCCAGCAGTTTAATGCGCGCTGAAGCTTTCTTT. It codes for CASSLMRAEAFF.

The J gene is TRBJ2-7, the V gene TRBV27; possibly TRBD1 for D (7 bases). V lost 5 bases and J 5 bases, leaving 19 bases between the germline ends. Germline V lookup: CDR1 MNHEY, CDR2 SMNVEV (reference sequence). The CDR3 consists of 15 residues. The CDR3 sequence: CASSPYRGGPDEQYF. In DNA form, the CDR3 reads TGTGCCAGCAGTCCATACAGGGGAGGTCCCGACGAGCAGTACTTC.

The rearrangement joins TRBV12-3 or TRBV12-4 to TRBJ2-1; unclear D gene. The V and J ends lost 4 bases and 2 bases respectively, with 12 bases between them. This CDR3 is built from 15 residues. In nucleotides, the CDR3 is TGTGCCAGCAGTTATATCGGGCCGACCTACAATGAGCAGTTCTTC. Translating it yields CASSYIGPTYNEQFF.

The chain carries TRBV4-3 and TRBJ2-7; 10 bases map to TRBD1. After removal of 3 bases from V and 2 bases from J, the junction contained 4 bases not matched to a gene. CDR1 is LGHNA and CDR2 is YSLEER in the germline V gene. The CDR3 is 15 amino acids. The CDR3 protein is CASSHRDRGPYEQYF. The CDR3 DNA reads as TGCGCCAGCAGCCACCGAGACAGGGGGCCCTACGAGCAGTACTTC.

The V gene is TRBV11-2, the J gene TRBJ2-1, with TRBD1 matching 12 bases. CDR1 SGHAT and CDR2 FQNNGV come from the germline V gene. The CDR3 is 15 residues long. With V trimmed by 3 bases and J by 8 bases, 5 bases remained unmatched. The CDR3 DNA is TGTGCCAGCAGCTTTCCGGGACAGGGGGCTGATGAGCAGTTCTTC. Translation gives CASSFPGQGADEQFF.

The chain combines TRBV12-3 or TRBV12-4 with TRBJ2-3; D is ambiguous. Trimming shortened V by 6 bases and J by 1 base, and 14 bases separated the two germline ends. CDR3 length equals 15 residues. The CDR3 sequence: CASSPAQGGTDTQYF. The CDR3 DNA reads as TGTGCCAGCAGCCCCGCGCAAGGAGGCACAGATACGCAGTATTTT.

The CDR3 protein is CASSVLGSALNTEAFF. The CDR3 nucleotides are TGTGCCAGCAGCGTCCTAGGTTCTGCCCTGAACACTGAAGCTTTCTTT. The chain employs TRBV9 and TRBJ1-1, with D unclear. V shed 2 bases and J shed 0 bases, with 14 bases lying between them. The CDR3 loop spans 16 amino acids. Germline CDR1 and CDR2: SGDLS and YYNGEE.

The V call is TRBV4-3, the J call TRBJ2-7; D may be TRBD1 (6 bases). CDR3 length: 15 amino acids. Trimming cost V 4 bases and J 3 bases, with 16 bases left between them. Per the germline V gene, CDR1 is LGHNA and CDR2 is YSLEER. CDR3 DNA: TGCGCCAGCAGCCGGTTGACAGGTGACGACTACGAGCAGTACTTC. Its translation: CASSRLTGDDYEQYF.

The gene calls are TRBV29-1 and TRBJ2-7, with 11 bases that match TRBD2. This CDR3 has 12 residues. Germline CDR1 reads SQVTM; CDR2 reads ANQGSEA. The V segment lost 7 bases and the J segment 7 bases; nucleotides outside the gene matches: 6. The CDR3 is CSGLAGTGEQYF. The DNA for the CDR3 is TGCAGCGGACTAGCGGGGACGGGGGAGCAGTACTTC.

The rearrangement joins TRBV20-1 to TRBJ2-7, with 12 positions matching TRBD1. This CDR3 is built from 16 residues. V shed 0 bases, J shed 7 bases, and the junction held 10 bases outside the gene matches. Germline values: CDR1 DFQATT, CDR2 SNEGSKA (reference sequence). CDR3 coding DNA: TGCAGTGCTAGAGATTTCCAGGGACAGGGGGCACGGGAGCAGTACTTC. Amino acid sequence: CSARDFQGQGAREQYF.

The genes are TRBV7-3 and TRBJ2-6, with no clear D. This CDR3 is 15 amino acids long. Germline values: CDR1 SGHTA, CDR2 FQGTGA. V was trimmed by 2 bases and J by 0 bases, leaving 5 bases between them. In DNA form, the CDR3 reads TGTGCCAGCAGCTTAGGGATCTCTGGGGCCAACGTCCTGACTTTC. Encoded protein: CASSLGISGANVLTF.

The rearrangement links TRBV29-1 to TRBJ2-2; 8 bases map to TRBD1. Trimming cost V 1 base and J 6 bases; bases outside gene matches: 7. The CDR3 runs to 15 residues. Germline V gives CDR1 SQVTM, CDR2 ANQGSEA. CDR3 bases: TGCAGCGTTGAAGGGACAGGGATGAGTGCCGGGGAGCTGTTTTTT. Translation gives CSVEGTGMSAGELFF.